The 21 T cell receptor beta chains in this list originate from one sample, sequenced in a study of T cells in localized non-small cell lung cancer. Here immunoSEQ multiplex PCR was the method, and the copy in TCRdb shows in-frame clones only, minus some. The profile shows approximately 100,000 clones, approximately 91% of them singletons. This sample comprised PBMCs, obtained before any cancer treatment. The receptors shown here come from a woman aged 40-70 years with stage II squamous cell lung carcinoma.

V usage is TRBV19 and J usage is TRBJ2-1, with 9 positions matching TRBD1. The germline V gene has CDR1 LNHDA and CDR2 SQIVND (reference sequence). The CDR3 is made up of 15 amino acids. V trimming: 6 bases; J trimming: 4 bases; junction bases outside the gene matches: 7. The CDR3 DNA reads TGTGCCAGTAGCAGGACAGGGGAAAGGTACAATGAGCAGTTCTTC. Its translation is CASSRTGERYNEQFF.

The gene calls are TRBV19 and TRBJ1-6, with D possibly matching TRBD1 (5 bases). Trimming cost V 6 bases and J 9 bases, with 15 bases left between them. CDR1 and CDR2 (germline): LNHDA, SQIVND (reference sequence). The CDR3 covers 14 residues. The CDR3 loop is CASRTGPGGSPLHF. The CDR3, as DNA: TGTGCCAGTAGGACGGGCCCGGGGGGTTCACCCCTCCACTTT.

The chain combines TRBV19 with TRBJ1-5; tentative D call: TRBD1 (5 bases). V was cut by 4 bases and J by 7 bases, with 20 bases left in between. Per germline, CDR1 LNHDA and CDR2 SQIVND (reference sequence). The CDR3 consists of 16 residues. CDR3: CASSNLSGTPIQPQHF. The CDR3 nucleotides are TGTGCCAGTAGTAACCTTTCCGGGACTCCGATCCAGCCCCAGCATTTT.

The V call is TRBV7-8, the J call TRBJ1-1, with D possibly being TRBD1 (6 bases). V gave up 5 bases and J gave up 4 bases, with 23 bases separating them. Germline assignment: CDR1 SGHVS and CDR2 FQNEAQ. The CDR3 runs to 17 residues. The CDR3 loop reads CASSRSGGRGVGTEAFF. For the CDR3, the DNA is TGTGCCAGCAGCCGCTCGGGGGGAAGGGGGGTTGGCACTGAAGCTTTCTTT.

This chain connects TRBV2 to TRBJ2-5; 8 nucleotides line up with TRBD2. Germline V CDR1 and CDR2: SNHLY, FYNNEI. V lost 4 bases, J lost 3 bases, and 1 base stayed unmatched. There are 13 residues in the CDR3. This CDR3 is CASSVSGEETQYF. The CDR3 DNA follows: TGTGCCAGCAGTGTTAGCGGGGAAGAGACCCAGTACTTC.

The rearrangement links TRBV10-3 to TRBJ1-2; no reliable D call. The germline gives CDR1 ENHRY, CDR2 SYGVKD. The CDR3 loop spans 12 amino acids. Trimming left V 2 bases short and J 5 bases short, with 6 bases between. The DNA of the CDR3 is TGTGCCATCAGTGAGAACCCTTATGGCTACACCTTC. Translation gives CAISENPYGYTF.

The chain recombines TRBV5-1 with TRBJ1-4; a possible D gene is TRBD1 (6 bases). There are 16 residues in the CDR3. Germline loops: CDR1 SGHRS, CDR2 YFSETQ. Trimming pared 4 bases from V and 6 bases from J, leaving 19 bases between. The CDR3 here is CASSIQLGGLYEKLFF. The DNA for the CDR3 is TGCGCCAGCAGCATCCAACTGGGGGGGCTATATGAAAAACTGTTTTTT.

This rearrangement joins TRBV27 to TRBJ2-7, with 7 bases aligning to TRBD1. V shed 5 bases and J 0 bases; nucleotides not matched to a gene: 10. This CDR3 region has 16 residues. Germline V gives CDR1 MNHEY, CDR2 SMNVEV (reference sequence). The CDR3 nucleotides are TGTGCCAGCAGTGCCTACGGGACAGAGAGCTCCTACGAGCAGTACTTC. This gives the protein CASSAYGTESSYEQYF.

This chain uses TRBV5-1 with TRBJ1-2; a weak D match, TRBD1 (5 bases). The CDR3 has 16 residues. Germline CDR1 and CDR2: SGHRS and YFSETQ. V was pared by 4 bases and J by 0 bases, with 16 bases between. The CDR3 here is CASSHGGKMANYGYTF. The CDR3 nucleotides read TGCGCCAGCAGCCATGGGGGGAAGATGGCTAACTATGGCTACACCTTC.

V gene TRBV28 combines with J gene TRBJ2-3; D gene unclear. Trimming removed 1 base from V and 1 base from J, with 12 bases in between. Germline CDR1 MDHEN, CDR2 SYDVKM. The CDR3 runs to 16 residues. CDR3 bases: TGTGCCAGCAGTTTATCTTCGCCTGGAGGCACAGATACGCAGTATTTT. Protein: CASSLSSPGGTDTQYF.

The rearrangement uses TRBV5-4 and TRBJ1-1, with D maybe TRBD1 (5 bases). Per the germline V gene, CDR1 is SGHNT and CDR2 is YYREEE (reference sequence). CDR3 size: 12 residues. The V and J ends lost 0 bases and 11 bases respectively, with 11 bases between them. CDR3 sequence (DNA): TGTGCCAGCAGCTTGGCAGGGACCGGCGCTTTCTTT. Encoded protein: CASSLAGTGAFF.

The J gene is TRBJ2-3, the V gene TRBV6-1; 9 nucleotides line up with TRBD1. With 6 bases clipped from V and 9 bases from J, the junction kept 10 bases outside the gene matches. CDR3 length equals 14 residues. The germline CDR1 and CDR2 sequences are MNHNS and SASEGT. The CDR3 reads CASSSGTGIGTQYF. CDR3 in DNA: TGTGCCAGCAGCTCCGGGACAGGGATAGGAACGCAGTATTTT.

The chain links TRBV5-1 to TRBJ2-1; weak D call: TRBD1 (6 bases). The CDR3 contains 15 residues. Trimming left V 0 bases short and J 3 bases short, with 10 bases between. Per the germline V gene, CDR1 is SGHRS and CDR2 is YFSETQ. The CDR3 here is CASSLEQGLYNEQFF. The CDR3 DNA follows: TGCGCCAGCAGCTTGGAACAGGGTCTCTACAATGAGCAGTTCTTC.

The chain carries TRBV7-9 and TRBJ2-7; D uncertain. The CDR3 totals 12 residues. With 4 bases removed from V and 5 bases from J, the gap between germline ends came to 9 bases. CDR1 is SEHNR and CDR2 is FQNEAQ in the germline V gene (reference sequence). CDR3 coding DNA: TGTGCCAGCAGCTCCCGGACCGACGAGCAGTACTTC. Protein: CASSSRTDEQYF.

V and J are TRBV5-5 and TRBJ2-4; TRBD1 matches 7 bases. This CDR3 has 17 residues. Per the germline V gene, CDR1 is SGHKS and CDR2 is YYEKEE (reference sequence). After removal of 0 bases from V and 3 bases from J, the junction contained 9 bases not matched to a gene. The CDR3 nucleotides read TGTGCCAGCAGCTTGGGACAGGGAAGCTCGGTCAAAAACATTCAGTACTTC. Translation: CASSLGQGSSVKNIQYF.

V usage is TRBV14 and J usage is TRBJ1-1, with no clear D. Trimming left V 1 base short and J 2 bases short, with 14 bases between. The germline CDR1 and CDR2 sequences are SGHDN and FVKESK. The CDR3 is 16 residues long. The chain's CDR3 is CASSQVMVALNTEAFF. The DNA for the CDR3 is TGTGCCAGCAGCCAAGTAATGGTGGCGCTTAACACTGAAGCTTTCTTT. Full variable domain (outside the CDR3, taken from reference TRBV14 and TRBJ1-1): EAGVTQFPSHSVIEKGQTVTLRCDPISGHDNLYWYRRVMGKEIKFLLHFVKESKQDESGMPNNRFLAERTGGTYSTLKVQPAELEDSGVYFCASSQVMVALNTEAFFGQGTRLTVV.

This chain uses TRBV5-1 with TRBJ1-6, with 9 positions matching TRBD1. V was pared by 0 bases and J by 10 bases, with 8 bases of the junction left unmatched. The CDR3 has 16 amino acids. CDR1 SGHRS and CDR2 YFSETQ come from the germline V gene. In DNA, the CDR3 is TGCGCCAGCAGCTTGGGGACAGGGGTAAAAAACTCACCCCTCCACTTT. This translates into CASSLGTGVKNSPLHF.

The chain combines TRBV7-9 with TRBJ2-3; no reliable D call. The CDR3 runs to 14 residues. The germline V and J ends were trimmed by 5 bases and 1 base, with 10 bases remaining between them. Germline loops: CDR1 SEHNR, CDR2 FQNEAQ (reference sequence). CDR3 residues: CASSPVGGTDTQYF. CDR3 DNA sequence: TGTGCCAGCAGCCCGGTGGGCGGCACAGATACGCAGTATTTT. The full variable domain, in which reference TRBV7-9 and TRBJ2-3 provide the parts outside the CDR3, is DTGVSQNPRHKITKRGQNVTFRCDPISEHNRLYWYRQTLGQGPEFLTYFQNEAQLEKSRLLSDRFSAERPKGSFSTLEIQRTEQGDSAMYLCASSPVGGTDTQYFGPGTRLTVL.

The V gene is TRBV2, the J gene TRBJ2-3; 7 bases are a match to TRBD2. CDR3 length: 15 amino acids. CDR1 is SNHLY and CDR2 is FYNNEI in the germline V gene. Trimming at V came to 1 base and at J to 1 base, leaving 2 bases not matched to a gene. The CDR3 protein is CASSEGAGGTDTQYF. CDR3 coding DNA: TGTGCCAGCAGTGAAGGGGCGGGGGGCACAGATACGCAGTATTTT.

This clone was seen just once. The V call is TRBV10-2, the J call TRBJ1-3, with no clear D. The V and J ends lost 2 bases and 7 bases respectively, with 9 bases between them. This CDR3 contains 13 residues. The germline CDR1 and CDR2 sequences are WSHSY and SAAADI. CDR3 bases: TGCGCCAGCAGTGAGGGGATTCGGAACACCATATATTTT. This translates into CASSEGIRNTIYF.

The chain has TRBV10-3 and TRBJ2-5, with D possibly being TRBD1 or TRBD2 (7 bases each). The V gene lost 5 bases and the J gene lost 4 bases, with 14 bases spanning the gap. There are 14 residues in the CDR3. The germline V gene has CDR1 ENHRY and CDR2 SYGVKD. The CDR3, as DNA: TGTGCCATCAGTTCTTCAGGGGGGGGAGAGACCCAGTACTTC. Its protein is CAISSSGGGETQYF.